This T cell receptor beta chain was found in a study of PD-L1 blockade in urothelial cancer. Turning to the study itself: Analysis of the blood was performed 3 weeks (second dose) and 6 weeks after treatment start.

CDR1 is SGDLS and CDR2 is YYNGEE in the germline V gene. J was trimmed by 8 bases and V by 3 bases; bases with no gene match: 15. The CDR3 loop spans 17 amino acids. The study, taken as a whole, reports: When measured at 3 weeks, tumor-associated blood clones expanded more in durable-benefit patients.

To note about this clone: Its antigen is still unknown.

TCRdb keeps only in-frame clones here, not all; method: immunoSEQ multiplex PCR. The table lists some 120,000 clones, roughly 90% of them singletons. The time point was: peripheral blood 6 weeks after treatment start. The origin of this receptor is a man in his sixties with urothelial cancer. The input for sequencing was PBMCs, taken around atezolizumab (anti-PD-L1) treatment. V and J are TRBV9 and TRBJ1-4, with 8 positions matching TRBD1. CDR3 DNA: TGTGCCAGCAGCGAGAGTGGCAGGGGGCGCGTAGGCGAAAAACTGTTTTTT. Translating gives CASSESGRGRVGEKLFF.